The clone carrying this T cell receptor beta chain was counted ten times or more. Compared with germline, one end of the junction differs, possibly owing to a read error. TCRdb used MiXCR to reprocess the 5' RACE reads, holding one entry per CDR3 protein. The sample records tens of thousands of distinct CDR3 sequences, under 2% being singletons. These data are taken from a study of neurological immune-mediated disorders. Germline loops: CDR1 SGHRS, CDR2 YFSETQ. The CDR3 spans 14 residues. The chain has TRBV5-1 and TRBJ2-1; D is perhaps TRBD1 (6 bases). Specimen: PBMCs. This receptor was identified in a woman between 35 and 50 years old with multiple sclerosis. The CDR3, as DNA: TGCGCCAGCAGCTTGGGAGACAGGTACAGTGAGCAGTTCTTC. Protein product: CASSLGDRYSEQFF.